This T cell receptor beta chain originates from a study of cytomegalovirus exposure and HLA in healthy donors. Overall study findings and caveats: For presence/absence analyses, sequencing depth was assumed to be roughly uniform across donors. Excluded were some V segments that proved indistinguishable, including TRBV6-2 and TRBV6-3.

About this clone itself: The antigen is undetermined.

After removal of 3 bases from V and 3 bases from J, the junction contained 9 bases not matched to a gene. The length of the CDR3 is 18 residues. Germline V gives CDR1 MGHDK, CDR2 SYGVNS. PCR amplification relied on 60 Vbeta primers (plus 13 Jbeta primers). The method was immunoSEQ multiplex PCR; TCRdb's version includes in-frame clones alone and lacks a portion of them. The sample has under 150,000 clones; approximately 80% are singletons. The chain combines TRBV25-1 with TRBJ2-3, with 13 bases matching TRBD2. The TCR originated in a boy under 10 years old in good health and CMV-seronegative. Specimen: PBMCs. The CDR3 reads CASSDPRGTSGKTDTQYF. CDR3 nucleotides: TGTGCCAGCAGTGATCCGAGGGGGACTAGCGGGAAAACAGATACGCAGTATTTT.